The following is a TCR beta chain sequence with its context. Its target is not known. The data originate from a study of CD8+CD57+ T cells in acquired aplastic anemia. This CDR3 is built from 16 residues. CDR1 and CDR2 (germline): SGHRS, YFSETQ. V shed 4 bases, J shed 7 bases, and the junction held 12 bases outside the gene matches. Study-level findings and limits: Patients shared 25 to 35 CD8+ CDR3 sequences with controls.

Genomic DNA acted as the template from which TCR beta VDJ combination and CDR3 sequence profiling were carried out. Via MiXCR, TCRdb re-called the reads, giving one row per CDR3 protein. The sample lists about 160,000 distinct CDR3 sequences, 70% to 75% seen once, with 40% to 60% in the top ten. The sequenced patients had an expansion of CD8+CD57+ cells seen by flow cytometry. Receipt of therapy had not occurred in any patient by the time of blood sampling. Sequencing was performed on sorted CD4+, CD8+, or CD8+CD57+ T cells (not recorded which) from PBMCs. The chain uses TRBV5-1 and TRBJ2-1; 9 nucleotides line up with TRBD1. This TCR was sampled from a human donor with aplastic anemia. The CDR3 DNA is TGCGCCAGCAGCCAAACGGGACAGGGATTTATAAATGAGCAGTTCTTC. Encoded protein: CASSQTGQGFINEQFF.